A selection of T cell receptor beta chains follows, all from one sample in a study of neurological immune-mediated disorders. MiXCR, run by TCRdb on the 5' RACE reads, gives a single entry per CDR3 protein. The repertoire holds roughly 60,000 distinct CDR3 sequences, with around 10% as singletons. Sequenced material: PBMCs. The receptors originated from a young man in good health. Each CDR3 is given with its conserved first and last residue. D genes are given only for firm matches. Only part of the rows carry a size: once, few, many, or a class if the clone is expanded.

>13|TRBV27|-|TRBJ2-5|many
CASSFLQSETQYF
TGTGCCAGCAGTTTCCTTCAGAGTGAGACCCAGTACTTC
>12|TRBV7-9|-|TRBJ2-1|many
CASSLQGHEQFF
TGTGCCAGCAGCTTACAGGGCCATGAGCAGTTCTTC
>17|TRBV18|-|TRBJ2-4|few
CASSPVLFSAPMGIQYF
TGTGCCAGCTCACCGGTTCTGTTTAGTGCCCCTATGGGCATTCAGTACTTC
>14|TRBV18|-|TRBJ2-5|many
CASSPGQTQETQYF
TGTGCCAGCTCACCGGGACAAACACAAGAGACCCAGTACTTC
>11|TRBV6-2/TRBV6-3|-|TRBJ1-1|many
CASSVNTEAFF
TGTGCCAGCAGTGTGAACACTGAAGCTTTCTTT
>12|TRBV27|-|TRBJ2-5|many
CASSLLGETQYF
TGTGCCAGCAGCCTGTTGGGGGAGACCCAGTACTTC
>13|TRBV20-1|-|TRBJ2-3|many
CSARVGSTDTQYF
TGCAGTGCTCGGGTGGGGAGCACAGATACGCAGTATTTT
>15|TRBV7-2|-|TRBJ1-1|many
CASSLVPLRNTEAFF
TGTGCCAGCAGCTTAGTTCCCCTCAGGAACACTGAAGCTTTCTTT
>14|TRBV29-1|-|TRBJ2-2|many
CSVRKGENTGELFF
TGCAGCGTTCGAAAGGGGGAGAACACCGGGGAGCTGTTTTTT
>13|TRBV12-3/TRBV12-4|TRBD2|TRBJ2-7|many
CASSSSGSDEQYF
TGTGCCAGCAGTTCTAGCGGGAGCGACGAGCAGTACTTC
>16|TRBV5-1|TRBD1|TRBJ2-5|many
CASSLGPQGTKETQYF
TGCGCCAGCAGCTTGGGTCCACAGGGGACCAAAGAGACCCAGTACTTC
>13|TRBV5-1|-|TRBJ2-7|many
CASSLPTGYEQYF
TGCGCCAGCAGCCTACCCACGGGATACGAGCAGTACTTC
>15|TRBV5-1|TRBD1|TRBJ1-3|many
CASGRGQNSGNTIYF
TGCGCCAGTGGGAGGGGACAGAACTCTGGAAACACCATATATTTT
>15|TRBV10-3|-|TRBJ2-2|-
CAISVQGMNTGELFF
TGTGCAATCAGTGTTCAGGGGATGAACACCGGGGAGCTGTTTTTT
>16|TRBV6-1|-|TRBJ2-3|-
CASSDTAGDPTDTQYF
TGTGCCAGCAGCGATACGGCAGGGGACCCCACAGATACGCAGTATTTT
>17|TRBV7-9|TRBD2|TRBJ2-5|many
CASSLLTSGSFQETQYF
TGTGCCAGCAGCTTGTTGACTAGCGGGAGCTTCCAAGAGACCCAGTACTTC
>15|TRBV5-1|TRBD1|TRBJ1-1|many
CASSLGNRGNTEAFF
TGCGCCAGCAGCTTGGGTAACAGGGGGAACACTGAAGCTTTCTTT
>13|TRBV6-1|-|TRBJ2-5|many
CASSPMWGETQYF
TGTGCCAGCAGCCCCATGTGGGGGGAGACCCAGTACTTC
>13|TRBV6-5|TRBD1|TRBJ1-2|many
CASSYSTGQGYTF
TGTGCCAGCAGTTACTCGACAGGGCAGGGCTACACCTTC
>15|TRBV5-6|TRBD1|TRBJ2-5|many
CASSGGTGMVETQYF
TGTGCCAGCAGCGGCGGGACAGGGATGGTAGAGACCCAGTACTTC
>16|TRBV14|TRBD2|TRBJ2-1|many
CASSHSASGRANEQFF
TGTGCCAGCAGCCATTCGGCTAGCGGGAGGGCCAATGAGCAGTTCTTC
>15|TRBV15|-|TRBJ2-3|-
CATNRQRAGTDTQYF
TGTGCCACCAACAGACAGCGGGCCGGCACAGATACGCAGTATTTT
>13|TRBV7-6|-|TRBJ1-1|once
CASSLRLNTEAFF
TGTGCCAGCAGCTTAAGGCTGAACACTGAAGCTTTCTTT
>16|TRBV5-1|TRBD1|TRBJ2-1|many
CASSPGAGTVSNEQFF
TGCGCCAGCAGCCCGGGTGCCGGGACAGTATCCAATGAGCAGTTCTTC